The present T cell receptor (beta chain) was sequenced within a study of blood T cell repertoires in COVID-19. Study information: Samples came from the United States, Italy and Spain, spanning acute and convalescent COVID-19. The analysed material was cDNA or gDNA that came from T cells, B-cell-depleted T cells, or PBMCs.

Study processing details: Scientists estimated how many nucleated cells there were by amplifying reference gene primers. Produced via immunoSEQ multiplex PCR; TCRdb's table is partial and in-frame only. The DNA was the basis for D and trimming; V, J and clone size are from that table. Here the sample spans under 200,000 clones, about 86% being singletons. CDR1 and CDR2 (germline): SGHRS, YFSETQ. The CDR3 spans 16 residues. The V and J ends lost 4 bases and 1 base, in that order; junction bases with no gene match: 7. This rearrangement joins TRBV5-1 to TRBJ1-5; 8 bases map to TRBD1. The source is a man aged 18 to 30 with active or convalescent COVID-19. Sequencing was performed on peripheral blood. The DNA of the CDR3 is TGCGCCAGCAGCCCGGGTTCAGGGGGCAGCAATCAGCCCCAGCATTTT. Translated, it gives CASSPGSGGSNQPQHF.